The rows below give T cell receptor beta chains drawn from one sample of a study of blood T cell repertoires in COVID-19. Clones were sequenced by immunoSEQ multiplex PCR, and TCRdb holds only the in-frame ones, with some missing. The table records approximately 68,000 clones, nearly 90% of them present only once. The sequencing input was peripheral blood. The origin of the receptors is a man between 65 and 85 years old with active or convalescent COVID-19. CDR3s include the opening cysteine and the closing phenylalanine or tryptophan. D genes are given only for firm matches. Rows may omit the clone size; those that give it use once, few, many or a size class.

clone_size | j_call | v_call | d_call | cdr3_aa | cdr3_nt
NA | TRBJ2-7 | TRBV28 | NA | CASSPLPYEQYF | TGTGCCAGCAGTCCCCTACCCTACGAGCAGTACTTC
NA | TRBJ2-7 | TRBV29-1 | TRBD2 | CSVRASGSYEQYF | TGCAGCGTTAGGGCTAGCGGATCCTACGAGCAGTACTTC
few | TRBJ2-2 | TRBV5-1 | TRBD1 | CASSAVDRVNTGELFF | TGCGCCAGCAGCGCCGTGGACAGGGTGAACACCGGGGAGCTGTTTTTT
NA | TRBJ1-2 | TRBV9 | TRBD1 | CASSPRDSPLGGYTF | TGTGCCAGCAGCCCCCGGGACAGTCCCTTGGGTGGCTACACCTTC
NA | TRBJ2-5 | TRBV5-1 | TRBD1 | CASSLLGTGGAKTQYF | TGCGCCAGCAGCTTGTTGGGGACAGGGGGCGCGAAGACCCAGTACTTC
once | TRBJ2-1 | TRBV5-1 | TRBD2 | CATTGTSSNEQFF | TGCGCCACCACCGGGACTAGCTCAAATGAGCAGTTCTTC
NA | TRBJ1-2 | TRBV5-1 | TRBD1 | CASSPRTGNHGYTF | TGCGCCAGCAGCCCTAGGACAGGGAATCATGGCTACACCTTC
NA | TRBJ2-6 | TRBV5-1 | TRBD1 | CASSATGGSGANVLTF | TGCGCCAGCAGCGCGACAGGGGGCTCTGGGGCCAACGTCCTGACTTTC
NA | TRBJ2-1 | TRBV28 | NA | CASSPGEWYNEQFF | TGTGCCAGCAGCCCTGGAGAATGGTACAATGAGCAGTTCTTC
once | TRBJ2-5 | TRBV29-1 | NA | CSILQGSETQYF | TGCAGCATTTTACAGGGAAGCGAGACCCAGTACTTC
NA | TRBJ1-4 | TRBV2 | NA | CASIQSTNEKLFF | TGTGCCAGCATACAGTCAACTAATGAAAAACTGTTTTTT
NA | TRBJ2-1 | TRBV4-2 | NA | CASSQNIAVRSSYNEQFF | TGTGCCAGCAGCCAAAACATAGCGGTTAGGAGCTCCTACAATGAGCAGTTCTTC
NA | TRBJ2-2 | TRBV6-5 | NA | CASSQGYTGELFF | TGTGCCAGCAGCCAGGGGTACACCGGGGAGCTGTTTTTT
once | TRBJ1-3 | TRBV6-1 | NA | CASSESGFSAANTIYF | TGTGCCAGCAGTGAATCAGGGTTCTCAGCAGCAAACACCATATATTTT
NA | TRBJ2-6 | TRBV7-2 | NA | CASSFGGSGANVLTF | TGTGCCAGCAGCTTCGGGGGAAGTGGGGCCAACGTCCTGACTTTC
NA | TRBJ2-1 | TRBV9 | TRBD1 | CASSVDGTGDTYEQFF | TGTGCCAGCAGCGTAGATGGGACAGGGGACACCTATGAGCAGTTCTTC
many | TRBJ1-2 | TRBV7-8 | NA | CASRSNYGYTF | TGTGCCAGCAGGAGTAACTATGGCTACACCTTC
NA | TRBJ2-1 | TRBV6-6 | TRBD2 | CASSYPGGGRNEQFF | TGTGCCAGCAGTTACCCGGGGGGTGGGAGGAATGAGCAGTTCTTC
NA | TRBJ1-5 | TRBV24-1 | NA | CATGGGFASNQPQHF | TGTGCCACCGGGGGGGGCTTCGCGAGCAATCAGCCCCAGCATTTT
NA | TRBJ1-2 | TRBV5-1 | TRBD1 | CASSNRQGLIGYTF | TGCGCCAGCAGCAATCGACAGGGCCTGATTGGCTACACCTTC
NA | TRBJ2-7 | TRBV5-1 | TRBD1 | CASSLETGTVLYEQYF | TGCGCCAGCAGCTTGGAGACCGGGACAGTCCTCTACGAGCAGTACTTC
NA | TRBJ2-7 | TRBV5-1 | NA | CASSLVGSSEQYF | TGCGCCAGCAGTCTGGTGGGCTCCTCGGAGCAGTACTTC
NA | TRBJ2-7 | TRBV18 | NA | CASGQSTYEQYF | TGTGCCAGCGGGCAGTCTACCTACGAGCAGTACTTC
NA | TRBJ1-4 | TRBV5-1 | NA | CASSLPREGEKLFF | TGCGCCAGCAGCTTGCCCAGGGAGGGTGAAAAACTGTTTTTT
NA | TRBJ1-1 | TRBV4-2 | TRBD1 | CASSRGTGGMNTEAFF | TGTGCCAGCAGCCGGGGGACAGGGGGGATGAACACTGAAGCTTTCTTT
NA | TRBJ2-2 | TRBV5-1 | NA | CASSLVETTGELFF | TGCGCCAGCAGCCTAGTAGAAACTACCGGGGAGCTGTTTTTT
NA | TRBJ1-2 | TRBV12-3/TRBV12-4 | NA | CASSLSSGGYTF | TGTGCCAGCAGCCTTTCAAGTGGCGGCTACACCTTC
NA | TRBJ2-7 | TRBV9 | TRBD2 | CASSPLAGGSYEQYF | TGTGCCAGCAGCCCACTAGCGGGAGGCTCCTACGAGCAGTACTTC
once | TRBJ2-7 | TRBV7-2 | NA | CASNLRSEQYF | TGTGCCAGCAATCTACGTAGCGAGCAGTACTTC
once | TRBJ1-5 | TRBV18 | TRBD1 | CASSPGQGVEPQHF | TGTGCCAGCTCACCAGGACAGGGAGTAGAGCCCCAGCATTTT
NA | TRBJ1-6 | TRBV19 | TRBD1 | CASSPGQGGTPLHF | TGTGCCAGTAGCCCCGGACAGGGGGGAACACCCCTCCACTTT
NA | TRBJ2-3 | TRBV5-1 | NA | CASSLAAASTDTQYF | TGCGCCAGCAGCTTGGCAGCGGCTAGCACAGATACGCAGTATTTT
once | TRBJ2-3 | TRBV28 | NA | CASSTGKADTQYF | TGTGCCAGCAGTACAGGGAAGGCAGATACGCAGTATTTT
NA | TRBJ1-6 | TRBV12-5 | NA | CASGLPASGSPLHF | TGTGCTAGTGGCCTCCCGGCCTCAGGGTCACCCCTCCACTTT
NA | TRBJ1-2 | TRBV7-9 | TRBD1 | CASSLGGTGSFGYTF | TGTGCCAGCAGCTTAGGGGGGACAGGATCTTTTGGCTACACCTTC
NA | TRBJ2-2 | TRBV3-1/TRBV3-2 | TRBD1 | CASSQAGTGGALTGELFF | TGTGCCAGCAGCCAAGCCGGGACAGGGGGCGCGTTGACCGGGGAGCTGTTTTTT
NA | TRBJ2-5 | TRBV19 | NA | CASSRVAVQETQYF | TGTGCCAGTAGTAGGGTAGCGGTTCAAGAGACCCAGTACTTC
few | TRBJ2-1 | TRBV10-3 | NA | CAVQWRVDEQFF | TGTGCCGTACAGTGGAGGGTCGATGAGCAGTTCTTC
NA | TRBJ2-3 | TRBV18 | NA | CASSPRGATDTQYF | TGTGCCAGCTCACCACGGGGCGCCACAGATACGCAGTATTTT
NA | TRBJ1-5 | TRBV12-3/TRBV12-4 | NA | CASSSGRDQPQHF | TGTGCCAGCAGTTCAGGGAGGGATCAGCCCCAGCATTTT
NA | TRBJ2-2 | TRBV7-7 | TRBD2 | CASGRGANTGELFF | TGTGCCAGCGGCCGGGGGGCGAACACCGGGGAGCTGTTTTTT
NA | TRBJ1-2 | TRBV6-1 | NA | CASSERAGYYGYTF | TGTGCCAGCAGTGAACGCGCAGGGTACTATGGCTACACCTTC
NA | TRBJ2-4 | TRBV28 | TRBD1 | CASSLPGQVGAKNIQYF | TGTGCCAGCAGTTTACCGGGACAGGTCGGAGCCAAAAACATTCAGTACTTC
NA | TRBJ1-2 | TRBV3-1/TRBV3-2 | NA | CASSLSRTSGGGYTF | TGTGCCAGCAGCCTTTCACGGACCTCAGGAGGTGGCTACACCTTC
NA | TRBJ2-5 | TRBV30 | NA | CAWSVLEGETQYF | TGTGCCTGGAGTGTACTGGAGGGGGAGACCCAGTACTTC
once | TRBJ2-1 | TRBV4-1 | TRBD2 | CASSQESGGTLREQFF | TGCGCCAGCAGCCAAGAAAGCGGGGGGACCCTCAGAGAGCAGTTCTTC
NA | TRBJ1-5 | TRBV19 | TRBD1 | CASTETGGNQPQHF | TGTGCCAGTACAGAGACAGGGGGCAATCAGCCCCAGCATTTT
NA | TRBJ2-1 | TRBV18 | TRBD1 | CASSKQDRDNEQFF | TGTGCCAGCTCAAAACAGGACAGGGACAATGAGCAGTTCTTC
NA | TRBJ1-3 | TRBV9 | NA | CASSVSHSTTGNTIYF | TGTGCCAGCAGCGTATCTCACTCCACTACTGGAAACACCATATATTTT
few | TRBJ1-6 | TRBV5-4 | TRBD1 | CASSSDRVYSPLHF | TGTGCCAGCAGCTCGGACAGGGTTTATTCACCCCTCCACTTT
once | TRBJ2-7 | TRBV7-2 | TRBD1 | CASSFSGGPYEQYF | TGTGCCAGCAGCTTTTCAGGGGGTCCCTACGAGCAGTACTTC
once | TRBJ2-7 | TRBV2 | TRBD2 | CATTSGSTYEQYF | TGTGCCACAACTAGCGGGAGTACGTACGAGCAGTACTTC
NA | TRBJ1-5 | TRBV5-5 | NA | CASSLGQPRNQPQHF | TGTGCCAGCAGCTTGGGCCAGCCTAGAAATCAGCCCCAGCATTTT
once | TRBJ2-3 | TRBV6-5 | NA | CASSYMAGYTDTQYF | TGTGCCAGCAGTTACATGGCGGGGTACACAGATACGCAGTATTTT
NA | TRBJ1-3 | TRBV18 | NA | CASSPELVGQGNTIYF | TGTGCCAGCTCGCCCGAGCTCGTGGGACAAGGAAACACCATATATTTT
NA | TRBJ2-4 | TRBV30 | NA | CAWSVSPSIQYF | TGTGCCTGGAGTGTGTCCCCTAGCATTCAGTACTTC